This paragraph reports one TCR beta chain. What it binds is unknown. CDR1 SGHDT and CDR2 YYEEEE come from the germline V gene. V lost 4 bases and J lost 2; bases outside the gene matches: 8. The CDR3 is 15 residues long. This specimen belongs to a study of T-cell memory formation after mild COVID-19. Findings and limits, study-wide: Some clones that responded were present in memory (sampled pre-infection), which suggests cross-reactive memory joined.

TCRdb itself ran the 5' RACE reads through MiXCR, one entry per CDR3 protein. The data show roughly 300,000 distinct CDR3 sequences, with approximately 14% seen just once and about a fifth held by the top ten. This chain joins TRBV5-6 and TRBJ1-1; TRBD1 agrees at 7 bases. The sequence was obtained from a man aged 18 to 30 who had mild COVID-19 (a few samples of this study predate the infection). Cell type and time point are not known. Sequences were obtained from PBMCs or a T cell subset sorted from them (not recorded which). CDR3 amino acids: CASSGLDRDNTEAFF. For the CDR3, the DNA is TGTGCCAGCAGCGGCCTCGACAGGGACAACACTGAAGCTTTCTTT.